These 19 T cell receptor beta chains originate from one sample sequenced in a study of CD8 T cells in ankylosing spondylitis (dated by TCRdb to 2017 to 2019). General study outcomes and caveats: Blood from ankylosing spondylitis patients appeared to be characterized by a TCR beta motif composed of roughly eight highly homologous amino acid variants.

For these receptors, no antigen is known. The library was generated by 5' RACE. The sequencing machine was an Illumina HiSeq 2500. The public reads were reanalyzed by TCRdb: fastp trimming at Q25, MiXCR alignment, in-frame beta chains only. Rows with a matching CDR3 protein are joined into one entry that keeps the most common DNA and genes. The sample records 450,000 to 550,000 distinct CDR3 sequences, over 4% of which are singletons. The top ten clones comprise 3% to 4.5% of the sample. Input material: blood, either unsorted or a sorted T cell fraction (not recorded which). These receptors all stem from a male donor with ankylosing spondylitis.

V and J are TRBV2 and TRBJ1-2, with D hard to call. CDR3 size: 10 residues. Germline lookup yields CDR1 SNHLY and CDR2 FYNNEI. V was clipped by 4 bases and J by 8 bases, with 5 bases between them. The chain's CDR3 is CASSGRGYTF. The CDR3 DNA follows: TGTGCCAGCAGTGGAAGAGGCTACACCTTC.

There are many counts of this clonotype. The CDR3 protein is CASARGLSEKLFF. The CDR3 DNA reads TGCGCCAGCGCCAGGGGGCTGAGCGAAAAACTGTTTTTT. This chain connects TRBV10-2 to TRBJ1-4; TRBD1 matches 8 bases. Germline CDR1 and CDR2: WSHSY and SAAADI. The CDR3 is 13 amino acids. Unmatched junction bases numbered 7, after V lost 8 bases and J lost 8 bases.

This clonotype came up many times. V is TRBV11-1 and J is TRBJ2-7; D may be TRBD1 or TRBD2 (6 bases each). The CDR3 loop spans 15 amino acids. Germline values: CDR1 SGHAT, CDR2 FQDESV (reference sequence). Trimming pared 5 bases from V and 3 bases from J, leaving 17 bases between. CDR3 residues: CASSPPLGGGYEQYF. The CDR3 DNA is TGTGCCAGCAGCCCCCCATTAGGAGGGGGCTACGAGCAGTACTTC. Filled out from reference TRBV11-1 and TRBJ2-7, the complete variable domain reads EAEVAQSPRYKITEKSQAVAFWCDPISGHATLYWYRQILGQGPELLVQFQDESVVDDSQLPKDRFSAERLKGVDSTLKIQPAELGDSAMYLCASSPPLGGGYEQYFGPGTRLTVT.

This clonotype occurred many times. This CDR3 is CASSRDASSGNTIYF. The CDR3 DNA is TGTGCCAGCAGCCGGGACGCGAGCTCTGGAAACACCATATATTTT. The V call is TRBV7-2, the J call TRBJ1-3; tentative D call: TRBD1 (5 bases). V was cut by 5 bases and J by 0 bases, with 11 bases left in between. CDR3 size: 15 residues. CDR1 SGHTA and CDR2 FQGNSA come from the germline V gene.

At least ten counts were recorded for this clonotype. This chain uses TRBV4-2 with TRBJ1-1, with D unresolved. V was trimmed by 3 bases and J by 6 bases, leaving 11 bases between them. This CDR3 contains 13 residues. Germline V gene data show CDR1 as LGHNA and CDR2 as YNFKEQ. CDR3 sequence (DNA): TGTGCCAGCAGCCATGGCCTCGGACCTGAAGCTTTCTTT. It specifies CASSHGLGPEAFF.

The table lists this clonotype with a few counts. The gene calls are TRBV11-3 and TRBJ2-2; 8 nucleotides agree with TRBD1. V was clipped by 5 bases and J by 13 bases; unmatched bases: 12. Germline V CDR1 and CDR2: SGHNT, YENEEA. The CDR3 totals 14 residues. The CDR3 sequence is CASSPRTGPRVLFF. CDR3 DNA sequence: TGTGCCAGCAGCCCGAGGACAGGGCCTAGGGTGCTGTTTTTT.

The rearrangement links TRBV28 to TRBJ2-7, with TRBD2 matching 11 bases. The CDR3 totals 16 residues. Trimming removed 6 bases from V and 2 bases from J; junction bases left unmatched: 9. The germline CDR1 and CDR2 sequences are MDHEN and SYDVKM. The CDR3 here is CASRIGGTSGTYEQYF. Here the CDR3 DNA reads TGTGCCAGCAGGATAGGGGGGACTAGCGGAACCTACGAGCAGTACTTC.

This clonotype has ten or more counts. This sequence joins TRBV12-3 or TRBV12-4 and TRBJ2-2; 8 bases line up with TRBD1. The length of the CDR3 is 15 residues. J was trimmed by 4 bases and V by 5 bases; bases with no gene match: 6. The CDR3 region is CASSDRGFGTGELFF. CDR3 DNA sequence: TGTGCCAGCAGTGACAGGGGTTTCGGCACCGGGGAGCTGTTTTTT.

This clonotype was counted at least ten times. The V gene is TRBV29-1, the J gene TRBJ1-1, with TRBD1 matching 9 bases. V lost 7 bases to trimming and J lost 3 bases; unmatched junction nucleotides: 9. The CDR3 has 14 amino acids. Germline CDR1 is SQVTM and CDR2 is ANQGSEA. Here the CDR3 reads CSGGDRDGYTEAFF. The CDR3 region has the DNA TGCAGCGGTGGGGACAGGGATGGGTACACTGAAGCTTTCTTT.

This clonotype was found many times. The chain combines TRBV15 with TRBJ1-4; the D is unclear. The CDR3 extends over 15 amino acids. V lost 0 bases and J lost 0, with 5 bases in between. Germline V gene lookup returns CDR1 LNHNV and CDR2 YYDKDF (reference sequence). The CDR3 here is CATSRDLATNEKLFF. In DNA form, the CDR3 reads TGTGCCACCAGCAGAGATTTGGCAACTAATGAAAAACTGTTTTTT.

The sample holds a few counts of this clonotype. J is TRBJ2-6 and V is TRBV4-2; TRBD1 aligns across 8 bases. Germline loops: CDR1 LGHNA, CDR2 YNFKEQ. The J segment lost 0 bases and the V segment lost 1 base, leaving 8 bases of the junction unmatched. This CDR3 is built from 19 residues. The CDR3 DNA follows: TGTGCCAGCAGCCAAGCTTACGGGACAGGAGTCTCTGGGGCCAACGTCCTGACTTTC. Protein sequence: CASSQAYGTGVSGANVLTF.

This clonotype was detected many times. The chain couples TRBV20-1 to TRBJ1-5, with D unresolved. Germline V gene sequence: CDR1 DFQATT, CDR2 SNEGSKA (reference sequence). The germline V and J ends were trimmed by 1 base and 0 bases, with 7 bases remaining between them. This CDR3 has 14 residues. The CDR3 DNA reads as TGCAGTGCTAGAGTAGGTAATAGCAATCAGCCCCAGCATTTT. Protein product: CSARVGNSNQPQHF.

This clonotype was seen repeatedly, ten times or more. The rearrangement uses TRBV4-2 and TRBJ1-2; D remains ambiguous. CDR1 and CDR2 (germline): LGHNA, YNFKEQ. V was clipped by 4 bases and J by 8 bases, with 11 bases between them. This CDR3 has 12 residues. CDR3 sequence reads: CASSRLGEGYTF. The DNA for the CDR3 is TGTGCCAGCAGCCGCTTAGGTGAGGGCTACACCTTC.

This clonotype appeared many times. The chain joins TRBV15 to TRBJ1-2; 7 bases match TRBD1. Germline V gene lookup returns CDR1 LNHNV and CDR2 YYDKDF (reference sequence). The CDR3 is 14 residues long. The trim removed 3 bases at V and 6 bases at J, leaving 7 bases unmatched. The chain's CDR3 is CATSSRSTGNGYTF. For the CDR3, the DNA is TGTGCCACCAGCAGTAGATCGACAGGGAATGGCTACACCTTC.

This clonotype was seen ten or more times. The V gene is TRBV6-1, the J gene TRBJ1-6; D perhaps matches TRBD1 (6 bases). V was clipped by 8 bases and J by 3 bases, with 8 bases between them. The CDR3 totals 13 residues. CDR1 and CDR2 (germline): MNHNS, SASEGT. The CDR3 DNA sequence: TGTGCCAGCGAGACAGGCTATAATTCACCCCTCCACTTT. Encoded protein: CASETGYNSPLHF.

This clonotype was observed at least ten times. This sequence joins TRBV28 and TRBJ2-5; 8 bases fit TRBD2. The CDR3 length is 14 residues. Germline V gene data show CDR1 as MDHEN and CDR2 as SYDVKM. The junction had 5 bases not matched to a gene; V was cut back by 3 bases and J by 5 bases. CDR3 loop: CASSFGGLVETQYF. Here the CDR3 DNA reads TGTGCCAGCAGTTTTGGGGGACTAGTGGAGACCCAGTACTTC. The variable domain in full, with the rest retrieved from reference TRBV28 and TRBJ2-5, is DVKVTQSSRYLVKRTGEKVFLECVQDMDHENMFWYRQDPGLGLRLIYFSYDVKMKEKGDIPEGYSVSREKKERFSLILESASTNQTSMYLCASSFGGLVETQYFGPGTRLLVL.

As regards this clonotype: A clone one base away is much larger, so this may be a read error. CDR3 residues: CASSYAIGRWSTHTQYF. CDR3 DNA sequence: TGTGCCAGCAGCTACGCTATTGGCCGCTGGTCTACACATACGCAGTATTTT. This chain uses TRBV7-2 with TRBJ2-3; D gene uncertain. The V gene lost 4 bases and the J gene lost 7 bases, with 24 bases spanning the gap. The CDR3 consists of 17 residues. The V gene's germline CDR1 is SGHTA and CDR2 FQGNSA.

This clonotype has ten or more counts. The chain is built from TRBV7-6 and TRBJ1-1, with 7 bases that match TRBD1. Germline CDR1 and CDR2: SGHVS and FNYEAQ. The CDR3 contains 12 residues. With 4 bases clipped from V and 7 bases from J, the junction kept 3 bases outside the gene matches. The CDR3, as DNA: TGTGCCAGCAGCTCCCAGGGGGATGAAGCTTTCTTT. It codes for CASSSQGDEAFF. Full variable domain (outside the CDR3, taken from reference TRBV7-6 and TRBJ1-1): GAGVSQSPRYKVTKRGQDVALRCDPISGHVSLYWYRQALGQGPEFLTYFNYEAQQDKSGLPNDRFSAERPEGSISTLTIQRTEQRDSAMYRCASSSQGDEAFFGQGTRLTVV.

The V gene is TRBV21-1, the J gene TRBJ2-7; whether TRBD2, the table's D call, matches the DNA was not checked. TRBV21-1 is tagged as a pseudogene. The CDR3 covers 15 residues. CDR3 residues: CASSPGDSISYEQYF. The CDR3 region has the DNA TGTGCCAGCAGCCCGGGGGACTCGATCTCCTACGAGCAGTACTTC.